A single sample is the source of the 13 T cell receptor beta chains below, sequenced in a study of blood T cells in healthy people across ages. Combining a sample-barcoded 5' primer with a J-beta primer mix, a second PCR ran for roughly 6 to 11 cycles. TCRdb processed the 5' RACE reads anew with MiXCR; each CDR3 protein has one entry. Of around 1,000,000 distinct CDR3 sequences listed, roughly two fifths were seen once; the top ten hold roughly 13%. Sequencing was carried out using blood. The origin of the receptors is a man younger than 30 in good health.

This clonotype has more than one count but fewer than ten. This chain links TRBV6-2 or TRBV6-3 with TRBJ1-5; D may be TRBD1 (5 bases). Germline loops: CDR1 MNHEY, CDR2 SVGEGT. The CDR3 consists of 16 residues. Trimming removed 0 bases at V and 2 bases at J, with 11 bases between. CDR3 loop: CASSYSKRGGNQPQHF. The CDR3 DNA follows: TGTGCCAGCAGTTACTCGAAGAGGGGAGGCAATCAGCCCCAGCATTTT.

In DNA, the CDR3 is TGTGCCAGCAGCTTAGACCAACGGACAGGGGCCATTAACTATGGCTACACCTTC. Its translation: CASSLDQRTGAINYGYTF. The V and J genes are TRBV7-2 and TRBJ1-2; 9 positions agree with TRBD1. The CDR3 spans 18 residues. The V gene end was trimmed by 1 base and the J gene end by 1 base; junction bases not matched to a gene: 10. CDR1 and CDR2 from the germline V gene are SGHTA and FQGNSA.

This clonotype was detected a few times. The chain has TRBV7-9 and TRBJ2-1; 9 bases align to TRBD1. In germline, CDR1 is SEHNR, CDR2 FQNEAQ (reference sequence). J was trimmed by 7 bases and V by 2 bases; bases with no gene match: 9. This CDR3 is 16 amino acids long. Here the CDR3 reads CASSLSGDRDRNEQFF. The CDR3 DNA sequence: TGTGCCAGCAGCTTAAGTGGGGACAGGGATAGGAATGAGCAGTTCTTC.

The chain couples TRBV4-3 to TRBJ2-3; 9 nucleotides agree with TRBD1. V trimming: 2 bases; J trimming: 3 bases; junction bases outside the gene matches: 9. Germline CDR1 reads LGHNA; CDR2 reads YSLEER. The CDR3 has 17 amino acids. The CDR3 nucleotides are TGCGCCAGCAGCCAATTAGAACCGGGACAGGGAACAGATACGCAGTATTTT. Its translation: CASSQLEPGQGTDTQYF.

V gene TRBV20-1 combines with J gene TRBJ2-5, with 7 positions matching TRBD1. The CDR3 consists of 12 residues. CDR1 and CDR2 from the germline V gene are DFQATT and SNEGSKA (reference sequence). DNA for the CDR3: TGCAGGGCTGGGGGACAGCAAGAGACCCAGTACTTC. The encoded protein is CRAGGQQETQYF.

This clonotype was seen a few times. The chain recombines TRBV9 with TRBJ2-3, with D perhaps matching TRBD1 or TRBD2 (5 bases each). From germline, CDR1 is SGDLS and CDR2 YYNGEE. With 3 bases removed from V and 2 bases from J, the gap between germline ends came to 16 bases. CDR3 length: 16 amino acids. CDR3 DNA sequence: TGTGCCAGCAGCGAGGACCGGGACGGAATCACAGATACGCAGTATTTT. The encoded protein is CASSEDRDGITDTQYF.

V usage is TRBV7-9 and J usage is TRBJ2-4, with 12 bases matching TRBD2. Germline CDR1 and CDR2: SEHNR and FQNEAQ (reference sequence). This CDR3 has 16 amino acids. V shed 5 bases and J 13 bases; nucleotides not matched to a gene: 15. CDR3 protein: CASSETSGGSYNEQYF. CDR3 coding DNA: TGTGCCAGCAGCGAGACTAGCGGGGGATCCTACAATGAGCAGTACTTC.

This clonotype has a handful of counts. J is TRBJ2-2 and V is TRBV6-6, with no clear D. Germline lookup yields CDR1 MNHNY and CDR2 SVGAGI (reference sequence). The CDR3 consists of 14 residues. The V and J ends lost 6 bases and 1 base respectively, with 9 bases between them. The DNA for the CDR3 is TGTGCCAGCAGGGGATGGGGGAACACCGGGGAGCTGTTTTTT. This codes for CASRGWGNTGELFF.

This clonotype showed up just a few times. This chain uses TRBV30 with TRBJ2-3, with a tentative D call TRBD2 (6 bases). The CDR3 has 13 amino acids. Germline V gene data show CDR1 as GTSNPN and CDR2 as SVGIG (reference sequence). V lost 8 bases and J lost 5, with 17 bases in between. CDR3 nucleotide sequence: TGTGCCCACAGCCGCGGGGCTGTAGATACGCAGTATTTT. This sequence encodes CAHSRGAVDTQYF.

This clonotype was detected only a few times. The chain links TRBV5-1 to TRBJ2-2; TRBD1 might be the D (5 bases). This CDR3 comprises 15 residues. Germline V gives CDR1 SGHRS, CDR2 YFSETQ. V was pared by 7 bases and J by 7 bases, with 20 bases between. The CDR3 is CASGSDIMEGGELFF. CDR3 DNA: TGCGCCAGCGGGTCGGACATCATGGAAGGCGGGGAGCTGTTTTTT. The whole variable domain, filled in from reference TRBV5-1 and TRBJ2-2, reads KAGVTQTPRYLIKTRGQQVTLSCSPISGHRSVSWYQQTPGQGLQFLFEYFSETQRNKGNFPGRFSGRQFSNSRSEMNVSTLELGDSALYLCASGSDIMEGGELFFGEGSRLTVL.

A remark on this clonotype: The junction departs from the called germline gene at one end, perhaps through a read error. J is TRBJ1-1 and V is TRBV7-9, with D hard to call. The germline CDR1 and CDR2 sequences are SEHNR and FQNEAQ (reference sequence). This CDR3 is built from 13 residues. Here the CDR3 reads CASRLVQNTEAFF. CDR3 in DNA: TGTGCCAGCAGATTAGTCCAGAACACTGAAGCTTTCTTT.

The chain uses TRBV4-3 and TRBJ2-1; a possible D gene is TRBD2 (5 bases). Germline V CDR1 and CDR2: LGHNA, YSLEER. V lost 0 bases, J lost 0 bases, and 12 bases lay in between. The CDR3 is 17 amino acids. The CDR3 is CASSQDPRAGSYNEQFF. CDR3 bases: TGCGCCAGCAGCCAAGACCCTCGTGCGGGCTCCTACAATGAGCAGTTCTTC.

This clonotype was counted a few times. The chain couples TRBV7-2 to TRBJ2-5, with D unclear. V lost 7 bases and J 11 bases, leaving 23 bases between the germline ends. The germline V gene has CDR1 SGHTA and CDR2 FQGNSA. The CDR3 has 14 amino acids. The CDR3 sequence is CASIPNPYLNEQYF. CDR3 DNA sequence: TGTGCCAGCATACCGAATCCCTATCTCAATGAGCAGTACTTC.